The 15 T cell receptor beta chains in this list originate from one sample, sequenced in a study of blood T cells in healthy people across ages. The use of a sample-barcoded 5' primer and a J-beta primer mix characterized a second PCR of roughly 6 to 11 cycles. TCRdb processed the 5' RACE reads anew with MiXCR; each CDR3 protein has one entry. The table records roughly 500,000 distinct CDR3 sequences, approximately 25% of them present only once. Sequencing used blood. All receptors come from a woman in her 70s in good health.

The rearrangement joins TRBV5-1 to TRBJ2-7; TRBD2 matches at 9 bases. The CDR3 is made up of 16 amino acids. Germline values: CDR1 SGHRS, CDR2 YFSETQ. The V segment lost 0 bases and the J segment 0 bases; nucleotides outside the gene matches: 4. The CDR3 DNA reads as TGCGCCAGCAGCTTGGAAGCGGGGGGCTACTCCTACGAGCAGTACTTC. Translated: CASSLEAGGYSYEQYF.

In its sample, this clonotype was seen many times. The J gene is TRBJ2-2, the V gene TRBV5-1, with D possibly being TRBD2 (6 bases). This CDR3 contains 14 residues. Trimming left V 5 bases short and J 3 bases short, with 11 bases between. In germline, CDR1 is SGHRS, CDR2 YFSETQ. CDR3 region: CASRTEGYTGELFF. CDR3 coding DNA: TGCGCCAGCAGGACGGAGGGATACACCGGGGAGCTGTTTTTT.

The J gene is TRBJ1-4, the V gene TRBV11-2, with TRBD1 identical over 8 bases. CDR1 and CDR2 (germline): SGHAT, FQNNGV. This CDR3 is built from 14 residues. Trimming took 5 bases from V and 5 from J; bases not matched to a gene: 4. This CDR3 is CASSPGGPNEKLFF. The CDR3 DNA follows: TGTGCCAGCAGCCCAGGGGGCCCAAATGAAAAACTGTTTTTT.

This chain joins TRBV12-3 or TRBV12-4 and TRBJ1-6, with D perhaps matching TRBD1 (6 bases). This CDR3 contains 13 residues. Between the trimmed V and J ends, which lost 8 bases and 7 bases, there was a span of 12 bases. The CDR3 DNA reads TGTGCCAGCCATGGACAGTCCAATTCACCCCTCCACTTT. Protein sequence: CASHGQSNSPLHF.

CDR3 coding DNA: TGTGCCAGCAGCGTAGTCCCCGGGGTGGGTGCAGCAGATACGCAGTATTTT. This codes for CASSVVPGVGAADTQYF. The rearrangement joins TRBV9 to TRBJ2-3; the D gene is possibly TRBD2 (5 bases). The CDR3 runs to 17 residues. Germline V gene lookup returns CDR1 SGDLS and CDR2 YYNGEE. Between the trimmed V and J ends, which lost 0 bases and 4 bases, there was a span of 18 bases.

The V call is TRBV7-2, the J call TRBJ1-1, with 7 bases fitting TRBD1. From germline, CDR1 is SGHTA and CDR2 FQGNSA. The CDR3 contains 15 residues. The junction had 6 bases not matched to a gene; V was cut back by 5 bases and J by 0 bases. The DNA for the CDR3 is TGTGCCAGCAGCAATCGACAGGGTCTGAACACTGAAGCTTTCTTT. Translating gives CASSNRQGLNTEAFF.

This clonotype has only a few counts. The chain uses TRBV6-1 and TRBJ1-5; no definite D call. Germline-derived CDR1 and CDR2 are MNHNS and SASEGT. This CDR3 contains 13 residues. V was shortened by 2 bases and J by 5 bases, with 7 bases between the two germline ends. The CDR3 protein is CASSEREDQPQHF. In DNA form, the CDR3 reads TGTGCCAGCAGTGAAAGGGAGGATCAGCCCCAGCATTTT.

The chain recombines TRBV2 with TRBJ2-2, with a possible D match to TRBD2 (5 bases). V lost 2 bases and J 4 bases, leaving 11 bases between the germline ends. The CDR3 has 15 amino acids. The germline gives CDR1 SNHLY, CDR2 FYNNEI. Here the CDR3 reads CASSELGALTGELFF. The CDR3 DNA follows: TGTGCCAGCAGTGAATTGGGAGCCCTCACCGGGGAGCTGTTTTTT.

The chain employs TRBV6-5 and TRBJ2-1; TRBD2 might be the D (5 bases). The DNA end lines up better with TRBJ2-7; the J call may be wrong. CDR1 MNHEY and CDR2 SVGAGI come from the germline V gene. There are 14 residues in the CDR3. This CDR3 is CASLDSGDSYEQYF. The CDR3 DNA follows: TGTGCCAGCCTGGACTCTGGGGACTCCTACGAGCAGTACTTC.

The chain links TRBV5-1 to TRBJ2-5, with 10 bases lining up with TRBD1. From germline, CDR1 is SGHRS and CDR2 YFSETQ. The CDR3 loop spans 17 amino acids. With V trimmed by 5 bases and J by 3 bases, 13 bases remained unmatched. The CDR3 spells CASSRGTGALLKETQYF. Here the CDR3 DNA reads TGCGCCAGCAGTCGGGGGACAGGGGCGCTACTCAAAGAGACCCAGTACTTC.

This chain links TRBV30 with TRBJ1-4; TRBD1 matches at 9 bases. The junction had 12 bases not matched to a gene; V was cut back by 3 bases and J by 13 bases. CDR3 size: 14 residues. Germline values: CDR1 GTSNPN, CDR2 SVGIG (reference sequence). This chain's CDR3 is CAWSAGTGPVGLFF. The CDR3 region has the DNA TGTGCCTGGAGCGCCGGGACAGGGCCGGTAGGACTGTTTTTT.

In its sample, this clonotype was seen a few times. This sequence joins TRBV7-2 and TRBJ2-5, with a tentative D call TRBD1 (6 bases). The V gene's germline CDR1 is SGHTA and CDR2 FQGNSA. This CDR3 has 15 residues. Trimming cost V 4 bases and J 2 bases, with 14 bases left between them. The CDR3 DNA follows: TGTGCCAGCAGCTATTACTCCGGGACACAAGAGACCCAGTACTTC. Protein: CASSYYSGTQETQYF.

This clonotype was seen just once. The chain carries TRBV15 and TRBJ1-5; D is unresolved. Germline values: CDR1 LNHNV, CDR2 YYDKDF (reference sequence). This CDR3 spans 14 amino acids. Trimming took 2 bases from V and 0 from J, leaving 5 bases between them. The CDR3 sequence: CATSRQFSNQPQHF. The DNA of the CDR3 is TGTGCCACCAGCAGACAGTTTAGCAATCAGCCCCAGCATTTT.

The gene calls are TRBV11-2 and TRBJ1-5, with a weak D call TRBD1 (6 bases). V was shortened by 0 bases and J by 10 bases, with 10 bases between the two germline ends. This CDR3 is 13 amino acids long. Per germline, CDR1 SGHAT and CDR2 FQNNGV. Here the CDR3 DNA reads TGTGCCAGCAGCTTAGATAGGGGGTCTCCCCAGCATTTT. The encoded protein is CASSLDRGSPQHF.

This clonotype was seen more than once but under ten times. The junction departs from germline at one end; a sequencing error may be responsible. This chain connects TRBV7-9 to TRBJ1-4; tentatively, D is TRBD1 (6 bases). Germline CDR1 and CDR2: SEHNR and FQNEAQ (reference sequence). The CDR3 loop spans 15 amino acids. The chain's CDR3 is CANSLSSGALRKLFF. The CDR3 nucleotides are TGTGCCAACAGCTTAAGCTCGGGGGCGCTTAGGAAACTGTTTTTT.